This TCR beta chain appears in the sequencing data of a study of cytomegalovirus exposure and HLA in healthy donors. The PCR was carried out with 60 Vbeta primers and 13 Jbeta primers. The repertoire was sequenced with immunoSEQ multiplex PCR; TCRdb's copy has only in-frame clones and lacks some. The sample yields about 170,000 clones, roughly 80% seen once. Whole-study findings and limits: Links to common viral pathogens appeared, in a later analysis, for several of the most significant clusters.

On this clone: Antigen: not known.

There were likely unrecorded immune exposures, though donors were nominally healthy when sampled. Sequencing was performed on PBMCs. The sequence was collected from a female donor in good health and CMV-seronegative.

The CDR3 sequence: CASSLPHGSYEQYF. As DNA, the CDR3 is TGTGCCAGCAGTTTACCCCACGGTTCCTACGAGCAGTACTTC. V gene TRBV28 combines with J gene TRBJ2-5; D is uncertain. The better agreement between TRBJ2-7 and the DNA end casts doubt on the J call. The germline V gene has CDR1 MDHEN and CDR2 SYDVKM. There are 14 residues in the CDR3.